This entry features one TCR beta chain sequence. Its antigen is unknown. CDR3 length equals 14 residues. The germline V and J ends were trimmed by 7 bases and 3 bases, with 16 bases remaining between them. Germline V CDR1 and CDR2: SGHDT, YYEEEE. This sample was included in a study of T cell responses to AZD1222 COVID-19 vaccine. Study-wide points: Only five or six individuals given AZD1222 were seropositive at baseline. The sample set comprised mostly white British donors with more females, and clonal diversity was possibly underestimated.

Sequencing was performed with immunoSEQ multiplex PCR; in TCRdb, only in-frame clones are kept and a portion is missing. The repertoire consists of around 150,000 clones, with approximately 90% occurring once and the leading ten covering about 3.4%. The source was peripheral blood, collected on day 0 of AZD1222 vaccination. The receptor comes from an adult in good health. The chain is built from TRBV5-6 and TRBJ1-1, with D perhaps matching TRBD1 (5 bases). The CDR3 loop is CASGRVGLDTEAFF. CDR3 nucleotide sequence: TGTGCCAGCGGCAGGGTTGGGTTGGACACTGAAGCTTTCTTT.